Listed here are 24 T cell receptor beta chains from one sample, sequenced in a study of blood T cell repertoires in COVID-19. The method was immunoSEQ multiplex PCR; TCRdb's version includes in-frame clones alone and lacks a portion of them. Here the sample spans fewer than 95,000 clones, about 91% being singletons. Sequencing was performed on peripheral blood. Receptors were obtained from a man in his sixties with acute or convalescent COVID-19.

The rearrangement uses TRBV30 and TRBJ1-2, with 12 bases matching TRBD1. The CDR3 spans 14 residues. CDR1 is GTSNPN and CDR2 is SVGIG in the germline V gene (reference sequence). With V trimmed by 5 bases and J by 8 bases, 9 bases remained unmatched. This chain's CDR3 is CAWAAGTGGEGYTF. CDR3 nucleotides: TGTGCCTGGGCAGCGGGGACAGGGGGCGAGGGCTACACCTTC.

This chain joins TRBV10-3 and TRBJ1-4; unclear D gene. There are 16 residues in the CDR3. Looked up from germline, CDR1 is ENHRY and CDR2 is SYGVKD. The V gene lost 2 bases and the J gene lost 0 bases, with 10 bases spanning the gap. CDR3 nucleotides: TGTGCCATCAGTGAGCTCGGCGGTGCAACTAATGAAAAACTGTTTTTT. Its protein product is CAISELGGATNEKLFF.

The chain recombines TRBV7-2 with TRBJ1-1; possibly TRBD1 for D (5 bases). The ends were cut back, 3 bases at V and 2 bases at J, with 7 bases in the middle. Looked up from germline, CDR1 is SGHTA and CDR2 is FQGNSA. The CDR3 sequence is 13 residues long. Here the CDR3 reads CASSFTGNTEAFF. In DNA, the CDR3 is TGTGCCAGCAGCTTTACAGGTAACACTGAAGCTTTCTTT.

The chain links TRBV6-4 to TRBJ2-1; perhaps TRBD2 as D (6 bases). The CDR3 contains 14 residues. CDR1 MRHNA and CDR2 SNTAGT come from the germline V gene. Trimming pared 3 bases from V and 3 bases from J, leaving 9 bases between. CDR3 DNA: TGTGCCAGCAGTGAATCGCGGGGCTACAATGAGCAGTTCTTC. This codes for CASSESRGYNEQFF.

The CDR3 is CASSPRRGSYNEQFF. The CDR3 DNA follows: TGTGCCAGTAGTCCCCGGCGGGGGTCCTACAATGAGCAGTTCTTC. This sequence joins TRBV19 and TRBJ2-1, with TRBD2 identical over 7 bases. The CDR3 has 15 residues. Germline CDR1 LNHDA, CDR2 SQIVND (reference sequence). Germline trimming cut 5 bases from V and 1 base from J; bases unmatched to any gene: 5.

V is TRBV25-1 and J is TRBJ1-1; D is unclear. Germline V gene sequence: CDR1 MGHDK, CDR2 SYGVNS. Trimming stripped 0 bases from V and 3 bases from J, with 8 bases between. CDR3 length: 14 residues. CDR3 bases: TGTGCCAGCAGTGAATATTCAGTGGACACTGAAGCTTTCTTT. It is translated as CASSEYSVDTEAFF.

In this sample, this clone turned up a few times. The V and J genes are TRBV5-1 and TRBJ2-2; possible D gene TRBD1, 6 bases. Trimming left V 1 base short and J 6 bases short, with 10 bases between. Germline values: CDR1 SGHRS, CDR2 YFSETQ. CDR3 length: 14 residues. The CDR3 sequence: CASSLLGQSGELFF. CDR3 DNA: TGCGCCAGCAGCTTGCTCGGACAGTCCGGGGAGCTGTTTTTT.

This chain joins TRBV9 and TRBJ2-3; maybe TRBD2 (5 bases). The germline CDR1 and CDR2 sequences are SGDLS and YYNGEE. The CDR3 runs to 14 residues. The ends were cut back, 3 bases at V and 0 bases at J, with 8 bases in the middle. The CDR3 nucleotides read TGTGCCAGCAGCGCCCGACTAAGCACAGATACGCAGTATTTT. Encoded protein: CASSARLSTDTQYF.

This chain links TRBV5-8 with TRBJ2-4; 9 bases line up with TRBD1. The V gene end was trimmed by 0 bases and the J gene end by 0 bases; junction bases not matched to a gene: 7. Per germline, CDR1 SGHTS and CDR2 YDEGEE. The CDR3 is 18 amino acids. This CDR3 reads CASSLVGTGLIAKNIQYF. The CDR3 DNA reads TGTGCCAGCAGCTTGGTGGGGACAGGGTTAATAGCCAAAAACATTCAGTACTTC. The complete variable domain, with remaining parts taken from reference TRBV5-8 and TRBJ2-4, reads EAGVTQSPTHLIKTRGQQATLRCSPISGHTSVYWYQQALGLGLQFLLWYDEGEERNRGNFPPRFSGRQFPNYSSELNVNALELEDSALYLCASSLVGTGLIAKNIQYFGAGTRLSVL.

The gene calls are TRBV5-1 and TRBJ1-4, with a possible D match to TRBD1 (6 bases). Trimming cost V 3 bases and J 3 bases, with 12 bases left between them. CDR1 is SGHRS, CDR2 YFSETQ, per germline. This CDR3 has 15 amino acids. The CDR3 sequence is CASSSLGAANEKLFF. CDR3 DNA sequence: TGCGCCAGCAGCTCATTGGGGGCGGCTAATGAAAAACTGTTTTTT.

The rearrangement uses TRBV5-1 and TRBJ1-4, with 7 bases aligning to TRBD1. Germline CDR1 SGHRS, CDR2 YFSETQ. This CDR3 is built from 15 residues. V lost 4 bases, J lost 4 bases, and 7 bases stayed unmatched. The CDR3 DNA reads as TGCGCCAGCAGCCCACAGACAGGGCTTAATGAAAAACTGTTTTTT. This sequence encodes CASSPQTGLNEKLFF.

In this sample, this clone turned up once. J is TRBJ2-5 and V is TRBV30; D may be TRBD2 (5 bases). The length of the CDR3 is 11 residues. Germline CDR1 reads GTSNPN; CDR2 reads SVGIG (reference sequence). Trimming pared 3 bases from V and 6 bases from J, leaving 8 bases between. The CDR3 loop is CAWSPGKTQYF. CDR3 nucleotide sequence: TGTGCCTGGAGCCCGGGGAAGACCCAGTACTTC.

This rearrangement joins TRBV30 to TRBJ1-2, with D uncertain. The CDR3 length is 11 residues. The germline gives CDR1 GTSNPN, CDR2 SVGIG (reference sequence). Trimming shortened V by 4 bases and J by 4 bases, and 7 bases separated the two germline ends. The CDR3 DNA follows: TGTGCCTGGACAGGAATCTATGGCTACACCTTC. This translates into CAWTGIYGYTF.

The CDR3 protein is CASSSRHGTTYEQYF. CDR3 DNA sequence: TGTGCCAGCAGTTCCAGACACGGAACGACCTACGAGCAGTACTTC. The chain has TRBV6-5 and TRBJ2-7; D not certain. Germline assignment: CDR1 MNHEY and CDR2 SVGAGI. The CDR3 sequence is 15 residues long. Trimming shortened V by 4 bases and J by 2 bases, and 15 bases separated the two germline ends.

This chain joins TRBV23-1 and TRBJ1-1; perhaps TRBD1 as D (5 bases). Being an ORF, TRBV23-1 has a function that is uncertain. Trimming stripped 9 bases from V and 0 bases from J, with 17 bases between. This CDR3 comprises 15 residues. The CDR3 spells CASPGPGTMNTEAFF. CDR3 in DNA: TGCGCCAGTCCGGGGCCAGGGACTATGAACACTGAAGCTTTCTTT.

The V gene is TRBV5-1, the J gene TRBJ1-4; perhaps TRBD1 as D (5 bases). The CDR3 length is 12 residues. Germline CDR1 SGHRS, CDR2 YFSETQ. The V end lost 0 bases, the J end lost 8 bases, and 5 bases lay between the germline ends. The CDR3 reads CASSLAGEKLFF. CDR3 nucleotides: TGCGCCAGCAGCTTGGCAGGGGAAAAACTGTTTTTT.

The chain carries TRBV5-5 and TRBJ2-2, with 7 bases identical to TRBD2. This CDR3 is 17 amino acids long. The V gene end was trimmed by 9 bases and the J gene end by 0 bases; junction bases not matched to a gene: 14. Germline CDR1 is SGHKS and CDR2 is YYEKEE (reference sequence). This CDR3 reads CATEPLAGVTNTGELFF. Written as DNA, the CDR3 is TGTGCCACCGAACCATTGGCGGGAGTTACGAACACCGGGGAGCTGTTTTTT. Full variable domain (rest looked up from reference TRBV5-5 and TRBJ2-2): DAGVTQSPTHLIKTRGQQVTLRCSPISGHKSVSWYQQVLGQGPQFIFQYYEKEERGRGNFPDRFSARQFPNYSSELNVNALLLGDSALYLCATEPLAGVTNTGELFFGEGSRLTVL.

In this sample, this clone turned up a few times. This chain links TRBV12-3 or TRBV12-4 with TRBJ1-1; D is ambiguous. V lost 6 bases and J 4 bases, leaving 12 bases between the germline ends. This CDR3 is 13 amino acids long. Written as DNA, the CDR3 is TGTGCCAGCAGCTACCCCGGTACCACTGAAGCTTTCTTT. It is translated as CASSYPGTTEAFF.

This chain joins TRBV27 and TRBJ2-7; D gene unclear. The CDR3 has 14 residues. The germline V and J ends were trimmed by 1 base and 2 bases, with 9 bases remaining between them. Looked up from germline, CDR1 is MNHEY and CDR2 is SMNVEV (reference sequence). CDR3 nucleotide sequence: TGTGCCAGCAGTTTATTACCCCTAGCCTACGAGCAGTACTTC. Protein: CASSLLPLAYEQYF.

CDR3 nucleotides: TGCAGTGCCTCTACCCCCAATGAGCAGTTCTTC. This translates into CSASTPNEQFF. The rearrangement joins TRBV20-1 to TRBJ2-1; D is ambiguous. The CDR3 has 11 amino acids. The V gene's germline CDR1 is DFQATT and CDR2 SNEGSKA (reference sequence). The V end lost 6 bases, the J end lost 6 bases, and 9 bases lay between the germline ends.

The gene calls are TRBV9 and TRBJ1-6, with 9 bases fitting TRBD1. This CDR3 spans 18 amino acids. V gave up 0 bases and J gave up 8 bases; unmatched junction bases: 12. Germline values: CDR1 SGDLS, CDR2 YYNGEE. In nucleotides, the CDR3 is TGTGCCAGCAGCGTAGTCCCCGTCGGACAGGGGCAGGATTCACCCCTCCACTTT. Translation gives CASSVVPVGQGQDSPLHF.

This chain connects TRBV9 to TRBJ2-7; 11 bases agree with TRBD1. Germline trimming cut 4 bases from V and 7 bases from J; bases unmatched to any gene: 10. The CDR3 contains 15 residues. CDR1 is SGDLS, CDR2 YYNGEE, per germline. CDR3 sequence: CASSKGGQGAEEQYF. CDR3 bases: TGTGCCAGCAGCAAAGGTGGACAGGGGGCAGAAGAGCAGTACTTC.

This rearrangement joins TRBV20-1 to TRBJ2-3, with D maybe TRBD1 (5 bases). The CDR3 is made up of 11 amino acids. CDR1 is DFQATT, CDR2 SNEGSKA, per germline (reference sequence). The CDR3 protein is CSQGSADTQYF. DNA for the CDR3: TGCAGCCAGGGTTCGGCAGATACGCAGTATTTT.

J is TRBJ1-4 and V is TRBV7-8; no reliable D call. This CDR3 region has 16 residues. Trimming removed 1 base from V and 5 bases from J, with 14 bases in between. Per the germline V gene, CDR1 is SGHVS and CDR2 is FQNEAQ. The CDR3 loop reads CASSLEPGTVNEKLFF. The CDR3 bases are TGTGCCAGCAGCTTAGAGCCGGGTACCGTGAATGAAAAACTGTTTTTT.